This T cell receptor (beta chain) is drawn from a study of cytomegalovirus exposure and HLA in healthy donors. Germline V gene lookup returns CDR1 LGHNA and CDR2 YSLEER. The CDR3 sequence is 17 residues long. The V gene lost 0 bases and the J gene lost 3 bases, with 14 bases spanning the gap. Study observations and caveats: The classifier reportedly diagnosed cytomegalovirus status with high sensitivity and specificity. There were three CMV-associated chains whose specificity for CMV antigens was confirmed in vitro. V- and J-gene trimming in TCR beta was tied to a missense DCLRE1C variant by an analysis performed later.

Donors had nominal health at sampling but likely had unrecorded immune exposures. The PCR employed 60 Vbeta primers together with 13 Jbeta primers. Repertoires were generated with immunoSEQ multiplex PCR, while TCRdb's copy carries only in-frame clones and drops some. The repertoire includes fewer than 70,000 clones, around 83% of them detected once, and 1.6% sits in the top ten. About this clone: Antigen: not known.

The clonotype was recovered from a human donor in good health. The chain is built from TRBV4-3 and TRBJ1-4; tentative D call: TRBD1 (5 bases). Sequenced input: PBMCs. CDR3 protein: CASSQDPRGGSNEKLFF. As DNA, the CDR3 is TGCGCCAGCAGCCAAGACCCCCGGGGGGGGTCTAATGAAAAACTGTTTTTT.